Below are 27 T cell receptor beta chains sequenced from a single sample in a study of response to subunit inactivated influenza vaccine. TCRdb re-called the RT-PCR reads with MiXCR, one entry per CDR3 protein. The repertoire holds hundreds of thousands of distinct CDR3 sequences, with around 15% as singletons. The sample in question was PBMCs from blood, obtained 14 to 15 days before vaccination. All receptors derive from a man aged 50 to 59 who received an inactivated influenza vaccine.

This clonotype appeared a few times. V and J are TRBV7-2 and TRBJ2-1; 12 bases are a match to TRBD2. The CDR3 is made up of 15 amino acids. Per the germline V gene, CDR1 is SGHTA and CDR2 is FQGNSA. V shed 5 bases, J shed 7 bases, and the junction held 6 bases outside the gene matches. The CDR3 DNA sequence: TGTGCCAGCAGCCAGCAAGGGACTAGCGGGAATGAGCAGTTCTTC. Translation: CASSQQGTSGNEQFF.

This clonotype turned up a few times. V and J are TRBV12-3 or TRBV12-4 and TRBJ2-5; a weak D match, TRBD1 (5 bases). The V and J ends lost 7 bases and 7 bases respectively, with 16 bases between them. CDR3 size: 13 residues. CDR3 coding DNA: TGTGCCAGCACTGCAGCAGGGCGAGGGACCCAGTACTTC. The encoded protein is CASTAAGRGTQYF.

The chain is built from TRBV5-5 and TRBJ2-5, with D perhaps matching TRBD1 or TRBD2 (6 bases each). This CDR3 is built from 14 residues. V shed 0 bases and J shed 5 bases, with 11 bases lying between them. The V gene's germline CDR1 is SGHKS and CDR2 YYEKEE (reference sequence). The CDR3 coding sequence is TGTGCCAGCAGCTTGGGGGGGGCATTGGAGACCCAGTACTTC. Its translation is CASSLGGALETQYF.

The gene calls are TRBV16 and TRBJ2-7, with 11 nucleotides matching TRBD1. CDR1 and CDR2 from the germline V gene are KGHSY and FQNENV. With V trimmed by 0 bases and J by 9 bases, 7 bases remained unmatched. The CDR3 totals 15 residues. For the CDR3, the DNA is TGTGCCAGCAGCCAATCGGACAGGGGGCGCTTCGGGCAGTACTTC. Encoded protein: CASSQSDRGRFGQYF.

V usage is TRBV12-3 or TRBV12-4 and J usage is TRBJ1-1; D is unclear. This CDR3 is built from 15 residues. Trimming pared 1 base from V and 1 base from J, leaving 10 bases between. The CDR3 DNA reads TGTGCCAGCAGTTTAGTGTGGTGGAGGAACACTGAAGCTTTCTTT. It encodes CASSLVWWRNTEAFF.

This clonotype occurred many times. J is TRBJ2-7 and V is TRBV4-1; D could derive from TRBD1 or TRBD2 (5 bases each). The V end lost 0 bases, the J end lost 4 bases, and 16 bases lay between the germline ends. CDR3 size: 16 residues. Looked up from germline, CDR1 is MGHRA and CDR2 is YSYEKL. In DNA, the CDR3 is TGCGCCAGCAGCCAAGATGAGGGATTCGAGGGGTACGAGCAGTACTTC. It encodes CASSQDEGFEGYEQYF.

The chain is built from TRBV4-1 and TRBJ1-2, with 9 bases fitting TRBD1. Germline V gene data show CDR1 as MGHRA and CDR2 as YSYEKL. V was pared by 3 bases and J by 2 bases, with 4 bases of the junction left unmatched. The CDR3 covers 15 residues. The CDR3 coding sequence is TGCGCCAGCAGCCAGTGGGGGACAGGGAACTATGGCTACACCTTC. Its protein product is CASSQWGTGNYGYTF.

This clonotype has more than one count but fewer than ten. The chain carries TRBV20-1 and TRBJ2-5, with TRBD1 matching 7 bases. CDR1 is DFQATT, CDR2 SNEGSKA, per germline (reference sequence). J was trimmed by 2 bases and V by 6 bases; bases with no gene match: 9. The CDR3 loop spans 14 amino acids. CDR3 amino acids: CSAAGTERQETQYF. The CDR3 DNA follows: TGCAGTGCCGCCGGGACAGAGAGACAAGAGACCCAGTACTTC.

This clonotype was seen many times. V is TRBV28 and J is TRBJ2-5; 7 bases are a match to TRBD1. The germline CDR1 and CDR2 sequences are MDHEN and SYDVKM. The CDR3 runs 14 residues. J lost 5 bases, V lost 4 bases, and 7 bases had no gene match. This chain's CDR3 is CASSSPGQTETQYF. DNA of the CDR3: TGTGCCAGCAGTTCACCGGGACAGACGGAGACCCAGTACTTC.

This clonotype was recorded a few times. The rearrangement links TRBV7-9 to TRBJ2-1; no firm D call. The CDR3 length is 11 residues. Deletions cut 6 bases from V and 8 bases from J, with 8 bases between. The germline gives CDR1 SEHNR, CDR2 FQNEAQ (reference sequence). CDR3 bases: TGTGCCAGCAGGTACGCTTATGAGCAGTTCTTC. Amino acid sequence: CASRYAYEQFF.

In this sample, this clonotype turned up many times. The chain employs TRBV11-2 and TRBJ2-3; TRBD1 agrees at 7 bases. V was clipped by 5 bases and J by 8 bases; unmatched bases: 7. The CDR3 consists of 13 residues. Germline CDR1 is SGHAT and CDR2 is FQNNGV. CDR3 residues: CASSDRAPSTQYF. The CDR3 coding sequence is TGTGCCAGCAGCGACAGGGCCCCTAGTACGCAGTATTTT.

This sequence joins TRBV2 and TRBJ2-1; D perhaps matches TRBD2 (6 bases). The germline CDR1 and CDR2 sequences are SNHLY and FYNNEI. The CDR3 runs 12 residues. The germline V and J ends were trimmed by 5 bases and 8 bases, with 10 bases remaining between them. CDR3 DNA: TGTGCCAGCAGTCCCGGGAGATATGAGCAGTTCTTC. It translates to CASSPGRYEQFF.

The CDR3 nucleotides are TGTGCCAGCAGTTACTCGTGGGGTCGAGCGGGATATACAGATACGCAGTATTTT. The encoded protein is CASSYSWGRAGYTDTQYF. The chain recombines TRBV6-5 with TRBJ2-3; 7 bases line up with TRBD2. V gave up 0 bases and J gave up 3 bases; unmatched junction bases: 12. Germline CDR1 and CDR2: MNHEY and SVGAGI. This CDR3 contains 18 residues.

The chain couples TRBV6-1 to TRBJ2-1, with 11 bases fitting TRBD2. With V trimmed by 10 bases and J by 9 bases, 14 bases remained unmatched. This CDR3 has 15 amino acids. CDR1 is MNHNS and CDR2 is SASEGT in the germline V gene. The CDR3 DNA follows: TGTGCCACCACACTAGCGGGAGCCTTCGCTGGTGAGCAGTTCTTC. Translation gives CATTLAGAFAGEQFF.

This clonotype was counted between two and nine times. The rearrangement links TRBV6-2 or TRBV6-3 to TRBJ2-1, with 9 positions matching TRBD1. This CDR3 is 14 amino acids long. V lost 2 bases, J lost 9 bases, and 5 bases stayed unmatched. Germline CDR1 reads MNHEY; CDR2 reads SVGEGT. The CDR3 nucleotides read TGTGCCAGCAGTTACCGCGGGACAGGGACTGAGCAGTTCTTC. It is translated as CASSYRGTGTEQFF.

This clonotype was observed a handful of times. The chain recombines TRBV6-2 or TRBV6-3 with TRBJ2-1; D is perhaps TRBD2 (7 bases). Per the germline V gene, CDR1 is MNHEY and CDR2 is SVGEGT. The CDR3 is 13 residues long. Trimming pared 4 bases from V and 8 bases from J, leaving 12 bases between. The CDR3 DNA follows: TGTGCCAGCAGTTCCCCGGGGGGCCATGAGCAGTTCTTC. This gives the protein CASSSPGGHEQFF.

This rearrangement joins TRBV7-9 to TRBJ2-7; 7 bases match TRBD1. This CDR3 is 15 amino acids long. Unmatched junction bases numbered 8, after V lost 4 bases and J lost 2 bases. Germline V gene lookup returns CDR1 SEHNR and CDR2 FQNEAQ (reference sequence). CDR3 residues: CASSSGTGTAYEQYF. For the CDR3, the DNA is TGTGCCAGCAGCTCAGGCACCGGGACAGCCTACGAGCAGTACTTC.

The V and J genes are TRBV7-3 and TRBJ1-1; D might be TRBD1 (5 bases). Germline-derived CDR1 and CDR2 are SGHTA and FQGTGA. The CDR3 covers 13 residues. V lost 6 bases and J 8 bases, leaving 16 bases between the germline ends. Here the CDR3 reads CASRKGVGGEAFF. Here the CDR3 DNA reads TGTGCCAGCAGGAAAGGGGTAGGAGGCGAAGCTTTCTTT.

The J gene is TRBJ2-1, the V gene TRBV24-1, with a weak D call TRBD2 (5 bases). V gave up 3 bases and J gave up 5 bases, with 16 bases separating them. This CDR3 is built from 16 residues. Germline V gene sequence: CDR1 KGHDR, CDR2 SFDVKD. The CDR3 region has the DNA TGTGCCACCAGTGATCCGACTACCCCTAGAGACAATGAGCAGTTCTTC. It encodes CATSDPTTPRDNEQFF.

This clonotype was found a few times. The rearrangement uses TRBV5-1 and TRBJ2-2; 7 bases are a match to TRBD2. CDR3 length equals 14 residues. The ends lost 2 bases at V and 7 bases at J; junction bases unmatched: 5. Germline CDR1 and CDR2: SGHRS and YFSETQ. The CDR3 loop reads CASSFAGEVGELFF. In nucleotides, the CDR3 is TGCGCCAGCAGCTTCGCGGGAGAGGTCGGGGAGCTGTTTTTT.

V and J are TRBV6-5 and TRBJ2-7, with D uncertain. The V gene lost 2 bases and the J gene lost 3 bases, with 8 bases spanning the gap. The CDR3 length is 13 residues. Germline loops: CDR1 MNHEY, CDR2 SVGAGI. The CDR3 sequence is CASSYRVDYEQYF. The CDR3 nucleotides read TGTGCCAGCAGTTACAGGGTTGACTACGAGCAGTACTTC.

V and J are TRBV7-2 and TRBJ2-7, with 9 bases aligning to TRBD1. Losses at the gene ends were 5 bases for V and 7 bases for J; bases not matched to a gene: 12. The CDR3 consists of 15 residues. Germline V CDR1 and CDR2: SGHTA, FQGNSA. The CDR3 sequence is CASSATGTGIWEQYF. DNA of the CDR3: TGTGCCAGCAGCGCAACCGGGACAGGGATATGGGAGCAGTACTTC.

V usage is TRBV5-1 and J usage is TRBJ1-1; D might be TRBD1 (5 bases). The germline V gene has CDR1 SGHRS and CDR2 YFSETQ. This CDR3 region has 13 residues. V lost 4 bases to trimming and J lost 3 bases, with 10 bases between them. CDR3 bases: TGCGCCAGCAGCAGGGACGGATACACTGAAGCTTTCTTT. It codes for CASSRDGYTEAFF.

The V call is TRBV20-1, the J call TRBJ2-7, with D perhaps TRBD2 (5 bases). V shed 6 bases and J shed 6 bases, with 21 bases lying between them. Germline CDR1 reads DFQATT; CDR2 reads SNEGSKA (reference sequence). The CDR3 covers 14 residues. The CDR3 DNA is TGCAGTGCCCGGGGTTGGGAGACAACTTCCGAGCAGTACTTC. Translating it yields CSARGWETTSEQYF.

On this clonotype itself: One end of the junction is discordant with germline, which a read error may explain. The rearrangement links TRBV6-1 to TRBJ2-5, with 9 bases identical to TRBD1. The CDR3 totals 14 residues. Looked up from germline, CDR1 is MNHNS and CDR2 is SASEGT. CDR3 coding DNA: TGTGGCAGCAGTGGACAGGGGCTAGGGGAGACCCAGTACTTC. Its translation: CGSSGQGLGETQYF.

A few counts support this clonotype. V and J are TRBV6-5 and TRBJ2-1; TRBD2 matches at 13 bases. V was clipped by 0 bases and J by 7 bases; unmatched bases: 0. This CDR3 contains 15 residues. Germline V lookup: CDR1 MNHEY, CDR2 SVGAGI. The CDR3 region has the DNA TGTGCCAGCAGTTACTCGACTAGCGGGAGGAATGAGCAGTTCTTC. As protein: CASSYSTSGRNEQFF.

This clonotype was observed many times. This chain connects TRBV4-2 to TRBJ2-1, with D uncertain. The CDR3 contains 16 residues. V lost 1 base and J 0 bases, leaving 10 bases between the germline ends. Germline values: CDR1 LGHNA, CDR2 YNFKEQ. The CDR3 DNA is TGTGCCAGCAGCCAAGGACTTGCGAGCTCCTACAATGAGCAGTTCTTC. It codes for CASSQGLASSYNEQFF.